Reported below is one TCR beta chain. Its antigen is not known. Repertoires were generated with immunoSEQ multiplex PCR, while TCRdb's copy carries only in-frame clones and drops some. The sample yields about 70,000 clones, approximately 90% seen once. The investigators sampled blood at baseline, at cycle 4 day 1, and at cycle 7 day 1. This specimen comes from a study of OX40 agonist ivuxolimab in advanced cancers. Study outcomes and limitations: Part of the nonresponder group also had normalized T-cell clonal expansion that was low. The CD4+ and CD8+ T cells in the blood had expanded clonally by week 6 at 0.1 to 3.0 mg/kg. CD8+ T cells averaged more expanded clones than CD4+.

With 7 bases clipped from V and 0 bases from J, the junction kept 4 bases outside the gene matches. The CDR3 spans 15 residues. The V gene's germline CDR1 is LNHDA and CDR2 SQIVND (reference sequence). This specimen consisted of CD4+ or CD8+ T cells sorted from blood, obtained in a trial of the OX40 agonist ivuxolimab. The V and J genes are TRBV19 and TRBJ2-2; 8 nucleotides agree with TRBD2. The sequence was obtained from an adult with an advanced solid tumor such as melanoma, head and neck, liver or kidney cancer. The CDR3 sequence is CASTAGGTNTGELFF. The CDR3 region has the DNA TGTGCCAGTACCGCGGGGGGCACGAACACCGGGGAGCTGTTTTTT.